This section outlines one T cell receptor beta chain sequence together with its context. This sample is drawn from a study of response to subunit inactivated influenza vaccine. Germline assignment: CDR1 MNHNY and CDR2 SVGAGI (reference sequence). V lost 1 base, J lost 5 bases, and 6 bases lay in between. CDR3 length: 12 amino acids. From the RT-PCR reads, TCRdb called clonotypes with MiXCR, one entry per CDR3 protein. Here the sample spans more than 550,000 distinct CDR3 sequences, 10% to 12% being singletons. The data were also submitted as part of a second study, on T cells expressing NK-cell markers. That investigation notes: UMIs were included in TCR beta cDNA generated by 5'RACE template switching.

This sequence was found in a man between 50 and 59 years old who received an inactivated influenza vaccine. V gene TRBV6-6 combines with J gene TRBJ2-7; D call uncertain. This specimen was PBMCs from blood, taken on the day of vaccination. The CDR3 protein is CASSYWANEQYF. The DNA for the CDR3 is TGTGCCAGCAGTTACTGGGCAAACGAGCAGTACTTC.